This T cell receptor (beta chain) appears in the sequencing data of a study of T cells in Graves' hyperthyroidism and ophthalmopathy. RNA transcripts were the template for amplifying TCR beta CDR3 regions. The TCR CDR3 first-round RT-PCR relied on the HTBI primer set. MiXCR, applied by TCRdb to the multiplex PCR reads, yields one record per CDR3 protein. The repertoire holds some 560,000 distinct CDR3 sequences, with around 13% as singletons. Looked up from germline, CDR1 is MDHEN and CDR2 is SYDVKM. The CDR3 is 17 amino acids. Trimming cost V 6 bases and J 4 bases, with 19 bases left between them. Sequencing used blood. This clonotype was sampled from a woman aged 40 to 55 with Graves' hyperthyroidism. The V and J genes are TRBV28 and TRBJ2-6; D unresolved. The chain's CDR3 is CASSSGPVSYGANVLTF. DNA for the CDR3: TGTGCCAGCAGCTCGGGCCCGGTTTCGTACGGGGCCAACGTCCTGACTTTC.